Detailed here is one T cell receptor beta chain. This record comes from a study of blood T cell repertoires in COVID-19. CDR3 length equals 17 residues. From germline, CDR1 is MDHEN and CDR2 SYDVKM. V was pared by 6 bases and J by 5 bases, with 14 bases of the junction left unmatched. Original methodology: Amplifying reference gene primers gave estimates of nucleated cell counts. TCRdb's table, derived via immunoSEQ multiplex PCR, lists solely in-frame clones and lacks some. That table is the source of V, J and clone size, and D and trimming were worked out from the DNA. The data hold over 100,000 clones, with 80% observed a single time.

The rearrangement uses TRBV28 and TRBJ2-1; 9 bases align to TRBD1. What was sequenced was peripheral blood. The source is a human donor in a cohort sampled during active or convalescent COVID-19. CDR3 sequence (DNA): TGTGCCAGCAGGGCGGGTTCTGGGACAGGGAAGAACAATGAGCAGTTCTTC. Translated: CASRAGSGTGKNNEQFF.